These T cell receptor beta chains were read from a single sample in a study of control samples from healthy donors and cancer patients. TCRdb keeps only in-frame clones here, not all; method: immunoSEQ multiplex PCR. This sample has approximately 49,000 clones, with approximately 83% found just once. The sequenced sample was PBMCs. Every receptor here comes from a woman in her forties or fifties with lung cancer. Both conserved end residues are part of each CDR3. Fields, in order: clone size, J gene, V gene, D gene, CDR3 DNA, CDR3 protein. D genes are given only for firm matches. Expanded clones are given a class, and other clones once, few, many or no size at all.

>NA|TRBJ1-1|TRBV10-3|NA
TGTGCCATCAGCGCGACGGTCCTTCAAGCTTTCTTT
CAISATVLQAFF
>NA|TRBJ1-3|TRBV5-1|NA
TGCGCCAGCAGCTTGGGCAGCTCTGGAAACACCATATATTTT
CASSLGSSGNTIYF
>NA|TRBJ2-7|TRBV14|NA
TGTGCCAGCAGCCAAGATATCGGCAGCGTTGTGACCTTGCAGTACTTC
CASSQDIGSVVTLQYF
>few|TRBJ2-1|TRBV5-1|TRBD2
TGCGCCAGCAGCAAAGGCGCGGGGGGGATTAATGAGCAGTTCTTC
CASSKGAGGINEQFF
>NA|TRBJ1-1|TRBV29-1|TRBD1
TGCAGCGTGACGAGGACAGGGGCTGAAGCTTTCTTT
CSVTRTGAEAFF
>NA|TRBJ2-7|TRBV13|TRBD1
TGTGCCAGCAGCCCGGTGGGGACAGGGAACGAGCAGTACTTC
CASSPVGTGNEQYF
>NA|TRBJ1-2|TRBV4-1|TRBD1
TGCGCCAGCAGCCCCATAGACAGGGAAAACTATGGCTACACCTTC
CASSPIDRENYGYTF
>once|TRBJ2-7|TRBV9|NA
TGTGCCAGCAGCGTAGATAGTAGCTCCTACGAGCAGTACTTC
CASSVDSSSYEQYF
>once|TRBJ2-7|TRBV3-1/TRBV3-2|TRBD2
TGTGCCAGCAGCCATGCTATAGCGGGGGGCCGATACGAGCAGTACTTC
CASSHAIAGGRYEQYF
>NA|TRBJ1-4|TRBV6-2/TRBV6-3|NA
TGTGCCAGCAGCTCTGGGGTGGCTAATGAAAAACTGTTTTTT
CASSSGVANEKLFF
>NA|TRBJ1-3|TRBV7-2|NA
TGTGCCAGCAGCTTAGCGCCGCTTGCGACTGGAAACACCATATATTTT
CASSLAPLATGNTIYF
>NA|TRBJ2-5|TRBV19|NA
TGTGCCAGTAGTATAAACTGGGGGGCGGAAGAGACCCAGTACTTC
CASSINWGAEETQYF